A selection of T cell receptor beta chains follows, all from one sample in a study of blood T cell repertoires in COVID-19. Clones were read by immunoSEQ multiplex PCR, and TCRdb kept only the in-frame ones, dropping some. Of some 96,000 clones listed, around 78% are singletons. Input material: peripheral blood. The receptors come from a human donor in a cohort sampled during active COVID-19. CDR3s include the opening cysteine and the closing phenylalanine or tryptophan. Fields, in order: CDR3 DNA, CDR3 protein, V gene, J gene, D gene, clone size. The D gene is left open where the match is weak. Not all rows give a size; the values are once, few, many and, for expanded clones, a class.

TGTGCCAGTAGTATCGAGCGCGGAGACTACACTGAAGCTTTCTTT	CASSIERGDYTEAFF	TRBV19	TRBJ1-1	NA	NA
TGTGCCAGCAGTTACCAGACAGGGGGCTATCGAATGCGCAATCAGCCCCAGCATTTT	CASSYQTGGYRMRNQPQHF	TRBV6-2/TRBV6-3	TRBJ1-5	TRBD1	NA
TGTGCCACCAGCAGTGAATTGTTACAGGGGGACGCTGAAGCTTTCTTT	CATSSELLQGDAEAFF	TRBV15	TRBJ1-1	TRBD1	NA
TGTGCCATCAGTGACCCAGCGGGAGGGAGCACAGATACGCAGTATTTT	CAISDPAGGSTDTQYF	TRBV10-3	TRBJ2-3	TRBD2	NA
TGTGCCCTACGGAGGTTGGTCGGGCAGAACACTGAAGCTTTCTTT	CALRRLVGQNTEAFF	TRBV6-6	TRBJ1-1	NA	once
TGTGCCAGCAGTTTTGACTCACAAGAGACCCAGTACTTC	CASSFDSQETQYF	TRBV28	TRBJ2-5	NA	NA
TGCGCCAGCAGCTTGGAAGGGGACACCTCTGGAAACACCATATATTTT	CASSLEGDTSGNTIYF	TRBV5-1	TRBJ1-3	NA	NA
TGTGCCAGCAGCAAAGTCGGGGGGCCGGAGAAGTTCTTC	CASSKVGGPEKFF	TRBV7-2	TRBJ2-1	NA	NA
TGCGCCAGCAGCACGGGACAGGACCTTACTAATGAAAAACTGTTTTTT	CASSTGQDLTNEKLFF	TRBV5-1	TRBJ1-4	TRBD1	NA
TGTGCCAGCACCGGGAACACTGAAGCTTTCTTT	CASTGNTEAFF	TRBV6-5	TRBJ1-1	NA	NA
TGTGCCAGCAGCCAATTGGGGACAGGCTACGAGCAGTACTTC	CASSQLGTGYEQYF	TRBV16	TRBJ2-7	TRBD1	NA
TGTGCCTGGAGTGATATGCGAGATCAGCCCCAGCATTTT	CAWSDMRDQPQHF	TRBV30	TRBJ1-5	NA	NA
TGTGCCAGCAGCGCGACACTAGCGGGTTCCTACAATGAGCAGTTCTTC	CASSATLAGSYNEQFF	TRBV13	TRBJ2-1	TRBD2	NA
TGTGCCAGCGACAGAGACGGTCAGCCCCAGCATTTT	CASDRDGQPQHF	TRBV7-9	TRBJ1-5	NA	few
TGTGCCACCAGTGATTTGAAGATAGGACTAGCGGGGGGGTCCCTCACAGATACGCAGTATTTT	CATSDLKIGLAGGSLTDTQYF	TRBV24-1	TRBJ2-3	TRBD2	NA
TGCGCCAGCAGCTCGGGACATAACGAGCAGTACTTC	CASSSGHNEQYF	TRBV5-1	TRBJ2-7	NA	NA
TGTGCCAGCAAGCATACCAGCGGGAGGGCCCAGGAGCAGTACTTC	CASKHTSGRAQEQYF	TRBV7-2	TRBJ2-7	TRBD2	NA
TGTGCCAGCAGCTTAGCGTGGGACGGACAGGGGGACAATCAGCCCCAGCATTTT	CASSLAWDGQGDNQPQHF	TRBV7-9	TRBJ1-5	TRBD1	NA
TGTGCCAGCAGCTTAGCGAGGACAGGGGCGGAGAACACTGAAGCTTTCTTT	CASSLARTGAENTEAFF	TRBV11-3	TRBJ1-1	TRBD1	NA
TGTGCCAGCAGTCTCCCCGGCGGGGGGCCCGATGCTAACTATGGCTACACCTTC	CASSLPGGGPDANYGYTF	TRBV28	TRBJ1-2	NA	NA
TGTGCCAGCAGTTCAGGGGCTGCGAACACCATATATTTT	CASSSGAANTIYF	TRBV6-6	TRBJ1-3	NA	NA
TGTGCCAGCAGCTTAGGGGGGCGGAAGCCCCAGCATTTT	CASSLGGRKPQHF	TRBV7-2	TRBJ1-5	NA	few
TGCGCCAGCAGCTTGGAAAGGACTAGCGGGAGCGGTGAGCAGTTCTTC	CASSLERTSGSGEQFF	TRBV5-1	TRBJ2-1	TRBD2	NA
TGTGCCAGCTCACCAAGGACTAGCGGAGGGAGCTCCTACGAGCAGTACTTC	CASSPRTSGGSSYEQYF	TRBV18	TRBJ2-7	TRBD2	NA
TGTGCCAGCACCCTGGGGGCAAGCTCATCCCAAGAGACCCAGTACTTC	CASTLGASSSQETQYF	TRBV28	TRBJ2-5	NA	NA
TGTGCCAGCAGCAGTTTTCAAGAGACCCAGTACTTC	CASSSFQETQYF	TRBV25-1	TRBJ2-5	NA	NA
TGCAGTGCTAGTCAGGGGGGCGCGAGGGGCTACACCTTC	CSASQGGARGYTF	TRBV20-1	TRBJ1-2	TRBD1	medium-sized
TGTGCCAGCGGCCAGACAGGGGTCCACGAGCAGTACTTC	CASGQTGVHEQYF	TRBV7-3	TRBJ2-7	TRBD1	many
TGTGCCAGCAGTTTATCAGCAGCCCGGAGCTCCTACAATGAGCAGTTCTTC	CASSLSAARSSYNEQFF	TRBV27	TRBJ2-1	NA	NA
TGTGCCAGCAGTGAACCCCGGGACACCCTCTCCTACGAGCAGTACTTC	CASSEPRDTLSYEQYF	TRBV2	TRBJ2-7	NA	NA
TGTGCCAGCAGCTTGAATTCAGCAACTAATGAAAAACTGTTTTTT	CASSLNSATNEKLFF	TRBV11-2	TRBJ1-4	NA	NA
TGTGCCAGCAGCTTGGGACCTGGCGGGAGCTCCTACAATGAGCAGTTCTTC	CASSLGPGGSSYNEQFF	TRBV5-4	TRBJ2-1	TRBD2	many
TGTGCCAGCAGCCAAGTTGGGAGGCTGCATTCACCCCTCCACTTT	CASSQVGRLHSPLHF	TRBV4-2	TRBJ1-6	NA	NA
TGTGCCAGCAGCTTGGGCCGGGACAGGGGTTTAGCTTTCTTT	CASSLGRDRGLAFF	TRBV5-6	TRBJ1-1	TRBD1	NA
TGTGCCAGCAGTTATGGGACAGGTTATGACGAGCAGTACTTC	CASSYGTGYDEQYF	TRBV6-2/TRBV6-3	TRBJ2-7	TRBD1	NA
TGCGCCAGCAGCTTGAACAGCCCTGCCGGAAGGCAGTACTTC	CASSLNSPAGRQYF	TRBV5-1	TRBJ2-7	NA	NA
TGTGCCAGCAGTATACTGACTAGCAGGAGCTCCTACGAGCAGTACTTC	CASSILTSRSSYEQYF	TRBV28	TRBJ2-7	TRBD2	once
TGTGCCTGGGGCAGGGGCTTCTACGAGCAGTACTTC	CAWGRGFYEQYF	TRBV30	TRBJ2-7	NA	NA
TGCGCCAGCAGCTTGGAGAGGACAGGTGGCTACACCTTC	CASSLERTGGYTF	TRBV5-1	TRBJ1-2	TRBD1	NA
TGCGCCAGCAGCCAACCGGGGAGACTCACAGATACGCAGTATTTT	CASSQPGRLTDTQYF	TRBV4-1	TRBJ2-3	NA	NA
TGTGCCAGCAGTTACGCCCCCGGTTACGAGCAGTACTTC	CASSYAPGYEQYF	TRBV6-2/TRBV6-3	TRBJ2-7	NA	NA
TGTGCCAGCAGCCTAGGTCGGGACAGGGCAATGGGAGAGCAGTACTTC	CASSLGRDRAMGEQYF	TRBV7-8	TRBJ2-7	TRBD1	NA
TGTGCCAGCAGTTTACAGGGTAATTCACCCCTCCACTTT	CASSLQGNSPLHF	TRBV12-3/TRBV12-4	TRBJ1-6	NA	few
TGTGCCAGCAGTTACCAGGGAGGGAACGTTGAAGCTTTCTTT	CASSYQGGNVEAFF	TRBV6-5	TRBJ1-1	NA	NA
TGCGCCAGCAGCCCAGGACTAGCGGACACAGATACGCAGTATTTT	CASSPGLADTDTQYF	TRBV5-1	TRBJ2-3	TRBD2	NA
TGTGCCAGCAGCTTTGTAGGGGGAAGTGAAAAACTGTTTTTT	CASSFVGGSEKLFF	TRBV7-9	TRBJ1-4	NA	NA
TGTGCCAGCAGCCAAGTCGGGGGTAGAGAGACCCAGTACTTC	CASSQVGGRETQYF	TRBV4-2	TRBJ2-5	NA	NA
TGTGCCAGCAGTTGGGGGGGGGTAGGTGAAAAACTGTTTTTT	CASSWGGVGEKLFF	TRBV27	TRBJ1-4	NA	NA
TGTGCCAGCAGCTTCGGGGAAGTAGGTTCACCCCTCCACTTT	CASSFGEVGSPLHF	TRBV7-3	TRBJ1-6	NA	NA
TGTGCCAGCAGTGACCCGGGGGGGTCTCAGGCGTGGAATCAGCCCCAGCATTTT	CASSDPGGSQAWNQPQHF	TRBV6-4	TRBJ1-5	NA	NA
TGTGCCAGCAGTTACCTTTCGGGACAAGAAGCTTTCTTT	CASSYLSGQEAFF	TRBV7-6	TRBJ1-1	NA	medium-sized
TGTGCCAGCAGTTACGTAGGCAGGGTGGCCACAGGGGCTCAAGAGACCCAGTACTTC	CASSYVGRVATGAQETQYF	TRBV6-2/TRBV6-3	TRBJ2-5	TRBD1	once
TGTGCCAGCAGTGCCGAGGCCAACTATGGCTACACCTTC	CASSAEANYGYTF	TRBV28	TRBJ1-2	NA	NA
TGTGCCAGCAGTTACTCGGGGGCAGAAGGAAACACCATATATTTT	CASSYSGAEGNTIYF	TRBV6-5	TRBJ1-3	NA	NA
TGTGCCAGCTCACCAGCAGGGGATCGCCCCTATGGCTACACCTTC	CASSPAGDRPYGYTF	TRBV18	TRBJ1-2	NA	NA
TGTGCCTGGGTAGAGGGGGTCGGGACTGAAGCTTTCTTT	CAWVEGVGTEAFF	TRBV30	TRBJ1-1	NA	NA